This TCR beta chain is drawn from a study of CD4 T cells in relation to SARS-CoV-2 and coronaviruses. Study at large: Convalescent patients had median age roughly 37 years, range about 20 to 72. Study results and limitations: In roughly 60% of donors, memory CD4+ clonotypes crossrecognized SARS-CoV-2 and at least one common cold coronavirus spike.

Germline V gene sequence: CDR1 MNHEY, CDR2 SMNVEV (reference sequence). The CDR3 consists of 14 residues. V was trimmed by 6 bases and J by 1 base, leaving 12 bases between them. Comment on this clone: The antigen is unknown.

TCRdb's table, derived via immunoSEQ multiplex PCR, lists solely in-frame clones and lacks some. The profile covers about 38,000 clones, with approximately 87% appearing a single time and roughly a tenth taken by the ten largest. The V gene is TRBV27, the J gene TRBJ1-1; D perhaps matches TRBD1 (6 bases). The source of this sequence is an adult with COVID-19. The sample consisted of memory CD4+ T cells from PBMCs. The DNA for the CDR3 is TGTGCCAGCAGACCGGGGGGCCGGAACACTGAAGCTTTCTTT. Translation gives CASRPGGRNTEAFF.